Presented here are 8 T cell receptor beta chains from one specimen sequenced in a study of blood T cell repertoires in COVID-19. TCRdb's copy holds only in-frame clones and misses some; the assay was immunoSEQ multiplex PCR. The sample has 90,000 to 110,000 clones; roughly 80% are singletons. The specimen sequenced was peripheral blood. The receptors shown here come from a woman aged 80 or over with acute or convalescent COVID-19.

V is TRBV3-1 (or the pseudogene TRBV3-2) and J is TRBJ1-2; D is possibly TRBD1 (6 bases). In germline, CDR1 is LGHDT, CDR2 YNNKEL (reference sequence). V gave up 2 bases and J gave up 7 bases, with 26 bases separating them. CDR3 size: 18 residues. Here the CDR3 reads CASSQTYPPPTRGCGYTF. CDR3 DNA: TGTGCCAGCAGCCAAACATACCCCCCCCCAACCAGGGGATGTGGCTACACCTTC.

The chain recombines TRBV7-2 with TRBJ1-3; 7 bases agree with TRBD1. The V gene end was trimmed by 4 bases and the J gene end by 8 bases; junction bases not matched to a gene: 11. Looked up from germline, CDR1 is SGHTA and CDR2 is FQGNSA. This CDR3 has 15 amino acids. CDR3 protein: CASSSFTTGYDTIYF. The CDR3 bases are TGTGCCAGCAGCTCCTTTACGACAGGGTACGACACCATATATTTT.

The sample holds many counts of this clone. The chain joins TRBV6-6 to TRBJ1-1, with D unresolved. CDR3 length: 12 amino acids. CDR1 and CDR2 from the germline V gene are MNHNY and SVGAGI (reference sequence). The V end was cut by 2 bases, the J end by 7 bases, with 8 bases between. The CDR3 DNA sequence: TGTGCCAGCAGTTACCCCCCCAGTGAAGCTTTCTTT. It is translated as CASSYPPSEAFF.

The chain combines TRBV19 with TRBJ1-5; possible D gene TRBD1, 5 bases. The CDR3 length is 14 residues. Trimming stripped 10 bases from V and 0 bases from J, with 13 bases between. Germline V gene sequence: CDR1 LNHDA, CDR2 SQIVND (reference sequence). CDR3 DNA: TGTGCCACTACCCGACAGTTTAGCAATCAGCCCCAGCATTTT. Residues: CATTRQFSNQPQHF.

This chain uses TRBV11-2 with TRBJ2-3, with 7 bases aligning to TRBD1. The germline V gene encodes CDR1 SGHAT and CDR2 FQNNGV. The CDR3 is 14 residues long. V shed 5 bases, J shed 6 bases, and the junction held 8 bases outside the gene matches. CDR3 region: CASSVGQRSDTQYF. Written as DNA, the CDR3 is TGTGCCAGCAGCGTGGGACAGCGATCGGATACGCAGTATTTT.

The J gene is TRBJ2-7, the V gene TRBV3-1 (or the pseudogene TRBV3-2), with D perhaps TRBD1 (6 bases). The CDR3 extends over 16 amino acids. Trimming cost V 6 bases and J 5 bases, with 23 bases left between them. CDR1 is LGHDT and CDR2 is YNNKEL in the germline V gene (reference sequence). Here the CDR3 reads CASRPIRDTRSDEQYV. CDR3 in DNA: TGTGCCAGCAGACCCATCCGGGACACCCGATCGGACGAGCAGTACGTC.

The chain carries TRBV19 and TRBJ2-6; TRBD2 is a possible D gene (5 bases). CDR1 is LNHDA and CDR2 is SQIVND in the germline V gene (reference sequence). Trimming pared 9 bases from V and 0 bases from J, leaving 9 bases between. The CDR3 extends over 14 amino acids. CDR3 sequence reads: CASAGLSGANVLTF. CDR3 DNA sequence: TGTGCCAGCGCTGGACTCTCTGGGGCCAACGTCCTGACTTTC.

This clone was detected once. CDR3 DNA sequence: TGTGCCATCAGAGACACTAACACCGGGGAGCTGTTTTTT. It translates to CAIRDTNTGELFF. The chain has TRBV10-3 and TRBJ2-2; D not certain. The CDR3 is made up of 13 amino acids. CDR1 is ENHRY and CDR2 is SYGVKD in the germline V gene. V dropped 6 bases and J dropped 2 bases, with 7 bases sitting between them.